One sample yielded the 5 T cell receptor beta chains listed below, sequenced in a study of T cell responses to AZD1222 COVID-19 vaccine. Repertoires were generated with immunoSEQ multiplex PCR, while TCRdb's copy carries only in-frame clones and drops some. This table has tens of thousands of clones, 89% appearing once. Sequencing was performed on peripheral blood, taken on day 0 of MenACWY control vaccination. The receptors originated from an adult in good health.

This clone appeared a few times. The chain combines TRBV4-3 with TRBJ2-7, with 8 bases that match TRBD1. V lost 5 bases to trimming and J lost 3 bases; unmatched junction nucleotides: 6. In germline, CDR1 is LGHNA, CDR2 YSLEER. This CDR3 has 14 amino acids. CDR3 sequence reads: CASSSGTGRYEQYF. Written as DNA, the CDR3 is TGCGCCAGCAGCTCTGGGACAGGCCGCTACGAGCAGTACTTC.

The gene calls are TRBV10-1 and TRBJ1-1; D perhaps matches TRBD1 (5 bases). V was clipped by 8 bases and J by 4 bases, with 20 bases between them. The CDR3 runs 15 residues. In germline, CDR1 is WNHNN, CDR2 SYGVQD (reference sequence). The CDR3 DNA sequence: TGCGCCAGCTTACGGGGGGGGGAGGAGACCACTGAAGCTTTCTTT. Amino acids: CASLRGGEETTEAFF.

V usage is TRBV6-5 and J usage is TRBJ1-2; D is unclear. This CDR3 is built from 13 residues. Germline V gives CDR1 MNHEY, CDR2 SVGAGI. V dropped 5 bases and J dropped 3 bases, with 10 bases sitting between them. CDR3 amino acids: CASSTGGDYGYTF. The CDR3, as DNA: TGTGCCAGCAGTACCGGAGGAGACTATGGCTACACCTTC.

The chain recombines TRBV9 with TRBJ2-3; D possibly uses TRBD1 or TRBD2 (5 bases each). The CDR3 consists of 14 residues. Looked up from germline, CDR1 is SGDLS and CDR2 is YYNGEE. V was pared by 3 bases and J by 1 base, with 9 bases between. The CDR3 DNA is TGTGCCAGCAGCGCGGGACCCCGCACAGATACGCAGTATTTT. Translating gives CASSAGPRTDTQYF.

The rearrangement links TRBV6-1 to TRBJ2-5; 7 bases are shared with TRBD1. Germline assignment: CDR1 MNHNS and CDR2 SASEGT. The CDR3 contains 18 residues. The V segment lost 4 bases and the J segment 4 bases; nucleotides outside the gene matches: 18. Here the CDR3 reads CASSGTSRLGRTGETQYF. CDR3 DNA: TGTGCCAGCAGTGGAACCTCTAGGTTGGGCCGGACAGGAGAGACCCAGTACTTC.